This TCR beta chain was sequenced for a study of T cell responses to AZD1222 COVID-19 vaccine. With regard to this clone: Antigen specificity is unknown.

Broader study findings: Seropositivity was recorded at baseline in only five to seven AZD1222 recipients. Once two AZD1222 doses were given, Spike-specific TCR breadth and depth went up.

CDR3 length: 13 amino acids. With 6 bases clipped from V and 7 bases from J, the junction kept 6 bases outside the gene matches. Germline values: CDR1 MDHEN, CDR2 SYDVKM. Clones were read by immunoSEQ multiplex PCR, and TCRdb kept only the in-frame ones, dropping some. The data hold about 100,000 clones, with about 85% observed a single time. The chain recombines TRBV28 with TRBJ1-5, with 7 bases that match TRBD1. The sequence was collected from an adult who received the AZD1222 COVID-19 vaccine. The sample in question was peripheral blood, obtained 28 days after the second AZD1222 dose. CDR3 DNA: TGTGCCAGCAGAGACAGGGATGGGCAGCCCCAGCATTTT. Protein product: CASRDRDGQPQHF. The full variable domain, in which reference TRBV28 and TRBJ1-5 provide the parts outside the CDR3, is DVKVTQSSRYLVKRTGEKVFLECVQDMDHENMFWYRQDPGLGLRLIYFSYDVKMKEKGDIPEGYSVSREKKERFSLILESASTNQTSMYLCASRDRDGQPQHFGDGTRLSIL.